The following is a T cell receptor beta chain sequence with its context. The antigen this receptor binds is unknown. No much larger clonotype is one base removed from it; base qualities were not supplied. These data come from a study of blood T cell repertoires in COVID-19 (TCRdb year 2020). For context, the study as a whole: Samples covering the acute and convalescent phases of COVID-19 were provided by collaborators in the United States, Italy and Spain. The material from the prospective study consisted of cDNA or gDNA derived from T cells, B-cell-depleted T cells, or PBMCs. Deeply sampled blood TCRbeta repertoires from subjects exposed to, actively infected with, or recovered from COVID-19 were included in the dataset. The repertoires were released in a freely available public database intended as a resource for research on the immune response to SARS-CoV-2. Samples were obtained from the ongoing ImmuneRACE study (first 160 participants) and from 1,254 subjects provided by 6 global collaborators. Nearly every sample came with metadata listing a de-identified subject ID, COVID-19 status, age in years and sex. Where HLA class I and class II types were available, the types were taken from metadata supplied by the sample provider, not from assay-based typing. On the study overall, not on this receptor specifically: The quantity of clinical and demographic metadata differed by source and by participant and was supplied without curation.

Reading from cysteine to phenylalanine, the CDR3 counts 12 amino acids. This entry keeps only the CDR3 DNA: 36 bases, framed from base 1. From the germline V gene (reference sequence), CDR1 is GTSNPN and CDR2 is SVGIG. V lost 2 bases and J lost 4 bases; the stretch between them is 7 bases long. The collaborating institutions used their own protocols to collect whole blood in K2EDTA tubes. For TCRbeta analysis, collaborator samples were shipped as frozen whole blood, as isolated PBMCs, or as DNA extracted from either sample type. TCRbeta CDR3 regions were amplified from genomic DNA using the immunoSEQ Assay, a bias-controlled multiplex PCR. For the original study's pipeline: The number of nucleated cells in each sample was estimated from the amplification of reference gene primers within the assay. Sequence reads were collapsed and filtered to measure the absolute abundance of every unique TCRbeta CDR3 rearrangement. For each sample, productive Simpson clonality was calculated as the square root of Simpson's diversity index across productive rearrangements. The table was pulled from immuneACCESS by TCRdb, which kept in-frame rearrangements only. Such tables lose some clones; where checked, under half of the loss comes from unresolved V genes, and the rest has no known cause. V, J and clone size were drawn from that table, and D and trimming were deduced from the DNA. A total of more than 100,000 clones appear in this sample, more than 85% of them only once. The top ten hold less than 20% of the sample.

The V and J segments used are TRBV30 and TRBJ2-3, with the D gene not confidently named. This clonotype was obtained from a man aged 50-59 years with active or convalescent COVID-19. Material: peripheral blood. The CDR3 loop reads CAWSPTSDTQYF. The DNA is as follows: TGTGCCTGGAGTCCAACTTCAGATACGCAGTATTTT.